Shown below are 10 T cell receptor beta chains from a single sample sequenced in a study of CD8+CD57+ T cells in acquired aplastic anemia. Profiles of TCR beta VDJ and CDR3 were generated from a genomic DNA template. In TCRdb, the reads were re-called with MiXCR into one record per CDR3 protein. This sample has 270,000 or so distinct CDR3 sequences, with less than 85% found just once. Before being chosen for sequencing, patients had shown CD8+CD57+ cell expansion by flow cytometry. Source material: sorted CD4+, CD8+, or CD8+CD57+ T cells (not recorded which) from PBMCs. These receptors came from a human donor with aplastic anemia.

The rearrangement joins TRBV10-3 to TRBJ1-2; TRBD1 matches 8 bases. CDR1 is ENHRY, CDR2 SYGVKD, per germline. This CDR3 region has 14 residues. The V and J ends lost 10 bases and 4 bases, in that order; junction bases with no gene match: 11. Here the CDR3 DNA reads TGTGCCACGTCGTCGCAGGGGGCGGGCTATGGCTACACCTTC. It encodes CATSSQGAGYGYTF.

In regard to this clonotype: Because it lacks the conserved phenylalanine or tryptophan at the end, this CDR3 is likely a read error. The genes are TRBV7-3 and TRBJ2-3; D gene unclear. This CDR3 contains 10 residues. V lost 3 bases and J 6 bases, leaving 1 base between the germline ends. Germline-derived CDR1 and CDR2 are SGHTA and FQGTGA. The CDR3 here is CASSLDTQYA. The DNA of the CDR3 is TGTGCCAGCAGCTTGGATACGCAGTATGCT.

Only a few counts were recorded for this clonotype. Germline is not matched at one junction end, which may reflect a read error. This chain uses TRBV7-9 with TRBJ2-1, with TRBD2 identical over 13 bases. This CDR3 region has 14 residues. CDR1 is SEHNR, CDR2 FQNEAQ, per germline (reference sequence). This CDR3 reads CASIGQGLAGSLSF. The CDR3 nucleotides are TGTGCCAGCATCGGACAGGGACTAGCGGGAAGTCTGTCCTTC.

The chain recombines TRBV13 with TRBJ2-5; TRBD1 aligns across 7 bases. The CDR3 contains 14 residues. The J segment lost 2 bases and the V segment lost 5 bases, leaving 5 bases of the junction unmatched. Germline V gene data show CDR1 as PRHDT and CDR2 as FYEKMQ (reference sequence). CDR3 region: CASSRQGEQETQYF. The CDR3 DNA follows: TGTGCCAGCAGCAGACAGGGCGAGCAAGAGACCCAGTACTTC.

The genes are TRBV7-2 and TRBJ2-7, with D maybe TRBD1 (5 bases). Trimming shortened V by 5 bases and J by 6 bases, and 23 bases separated the two germline ends. The germline V gene encodes CDR1 SGHTA and CDR2 FQGNSA. The CDR3 is made up of 16 amino acids. The CDR3: CASSTRQHANLAEQYV. DNA for the CDR3: TGTGCCAGCAGCACACGACAGCACGCGAACCTGGCCGAGCAGTACGTC.

The rearrangement uses TRBV11-1 and TRBJ2-6, with D possibly TRBD2 on 5 matching bases. Germline CDR1 and CDR2: SGHAT and FQDESV (reference sequence). V was trimmed by 8 bases and J by 0 bases, leaving 17 bases between them. CDR3 size: 17 residues. This CDR3 is CASALGRAGSGANVLTF. DNA for the CDR3: TGTGCCAGCGCCCTAGGGCGGGCAGGCTCTGGGGCCAACGTCCTGACTTTC.

The J gene is TRBJ2-2, the V gene TRBV2, with D perhaps matching TRBD1 (6 bases). Germline V gives CDR1 SNHLY, CDR2 FYNNEI. V lost 4 bases to trimming and J lost 16 bases, with 19 bases between them. This CDR3 is built from 13 residues. The CDR3 loop reads CASSARGAGAQFF. CDR3 DNA: TGTGCCAGCAGTGCCCGGGGCGCAGGGGCGCAGTTTTTT. The full variable domain, in which reference TRBV2 and TRBJ2-2 provide the parts outside the CDR3, is EPEVTQTPSHQVTQMGQEVILRCVPISNHLYFYWYRQILGQKVEFLVSFYNNEISEKSEIFDDQFSVERPDGSNFTLKIRSTKLEDSAMYFCASSARGAGAQFFGEGSRLTVL.

A word on this clonotype: At one end, the junction sequence differs from germline, possibly due to a read error. The chain has TRBV15 and TRBJ2-3, with D tentatively TRBD1 (5 bases). CDR1 and CDR2 (germline): LNHNV, YYDKDF (reference sequence). This CDR3 is 14 amino acids long. CDR3 DNA sequence: TGCGCCAGCAGCCAGGGCGCCGTGCAAGATACCCAGTATTTT. It is translated as CASSQGAVQDTQYF.

On this clonotype: The CDR3 end shows no conserved phenylalanine or tryptophan, and so a read error is likely. Because the CDR3's place on the DNA is in doubt, the DNA is left out and the CDR3 is given as listed by TCRdb. The V gene is TRBV19, the J gene TRBJ2-1; the table's TRBD2 call for D was not verified on the DNA. The CDR3 has 14 residues if both end residues are counted. Germline CDR1 and CDR2: LNHDA and SQIVND (reference sequence). CDR3 region: CASSIASGNIEHFY.

Details on this clonotype: An end of the junction does not agree with germline; a read error may underlie this. The chain combines TRBV9 with TRBJ2-3; D is uncertain. CDR3 length: 14 residues. Germline-derived CDR1 and CDR2 are SGDLS and YYNGEE. CDR3 in amino acids: CASGVAGNIQCYDF. CDR3 coding DNA: TGTGCCAGCGGCGTAGCTGGGAACATTCAGTGCTACGATTTT.